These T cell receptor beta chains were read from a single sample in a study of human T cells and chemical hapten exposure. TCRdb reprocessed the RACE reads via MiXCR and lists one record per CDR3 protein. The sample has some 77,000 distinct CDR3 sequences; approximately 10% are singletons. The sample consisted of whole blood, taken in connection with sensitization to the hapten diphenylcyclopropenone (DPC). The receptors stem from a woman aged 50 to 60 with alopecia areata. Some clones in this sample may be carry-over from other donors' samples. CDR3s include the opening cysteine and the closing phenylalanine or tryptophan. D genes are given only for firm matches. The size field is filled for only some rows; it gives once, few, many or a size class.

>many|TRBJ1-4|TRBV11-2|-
CASSLDSPGRATNEKLFF
TGTGCCAGCAGCTTAGATTCCCCCGGGAGGGCAACTAATGAAAAACTGTTTTTT
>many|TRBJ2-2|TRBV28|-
CASSLLTGELFF
TGTGCCAGCAGCTTGTTGACAGGGGAGCTGTTTTTT
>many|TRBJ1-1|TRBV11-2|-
CASSLVLLGDTEAFF
TGTGCCAGCAGCTTAGTGCTCTTGGGTGACACTGAAGCTTTCTTT
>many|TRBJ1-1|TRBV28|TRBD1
CASRPGRGAGAFF
TGTGCCAGCAGACCCGGCAGGGGGGCGGGAGCTTTCTTT
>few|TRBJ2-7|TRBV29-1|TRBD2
CSVAGLAGGPYEQYF
TGCAGCGTCGCCGGACTAGCGGGAGGCCCCTACGAGCAGTACTTC
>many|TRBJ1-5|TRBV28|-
CASSLWARGTAEYSNQPQHF
TGTGCCAGCAGTTTATGGGCGCGGGGGACCGCTGAATATAGCAATCAGCCCCAGCATTTT
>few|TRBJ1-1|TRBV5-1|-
CASSPSRDLTEAFF
TGCGCCAGCAGCCCAAGCAGGGATCTCACTGAAGCTTTCTTT
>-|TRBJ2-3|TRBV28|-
CASSQLGRTDTQYF
TGTGCCAGCAGTCAGTTGGGGCGCACAGATACGCAGTATTTT
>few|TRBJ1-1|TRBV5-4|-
CASSSTGSTEAFF
TGTGCCAGCAGCTCTACAGGGAGTACTGAAGCTTTCTTT
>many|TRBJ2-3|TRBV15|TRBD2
CATSRAGGGSDTDTQYF
TGTGCCACCAGCAGGGCGGGAGGCGGGTCCGACACAGATACGCAGTATTTT
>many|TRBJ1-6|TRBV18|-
CASSSFPTGQPDSPLHF
TGTGCCAGCTCATCCTTTCCCACAGGGCAGCCTGATTCACCCCTCCACTTT
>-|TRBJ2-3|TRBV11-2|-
CASSFDASTDTQYF
TGTGCCAGCAGCTTCGATGCTAGCACAGATACGCAGTATTTT
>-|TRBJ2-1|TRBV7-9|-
CASSFEWDEQFF
TGTGCCAGCAGCTTTGAGTGGGATGAGCAGTTCTTC
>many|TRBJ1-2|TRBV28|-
CASRAPPSYGYTF
TGTGCCAGCAGAGCGCCCCCCTCCTATGGCTACACCTTC
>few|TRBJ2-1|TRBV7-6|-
CASSLRNNEQFF
TGTGCCAGCAGCTTAAGAAACAATGAGCAGTTCTTC
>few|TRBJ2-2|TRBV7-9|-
CASTVGRGVTGELFF
TGTGCCAGCACCGTAGGGCGAGGGGTGACCGGGGAGCTGTTTTTT
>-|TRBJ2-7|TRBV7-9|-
CASSPGAPYEQYF
TGTGCCAGCAGCCCCGGAGCCCCCTACGAGCAGTACTTC
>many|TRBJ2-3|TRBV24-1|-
CATSDLRAAGQDTQYF
TGTGCCACCAGTGATTTGCGAGCGGCGGGTCAAGATACGCAGTATTTT
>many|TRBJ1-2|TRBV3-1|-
CASSQDETSYGYTF
TGTGCCAGCAGCCAAGATGAGACGTCCTATGGCTACACCTTC
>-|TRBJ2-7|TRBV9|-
CASSPPGAEDEQYF
TGTGCCAGCAGCCCCCCGGGAGCAGAGGACGAGCAGTACTTC
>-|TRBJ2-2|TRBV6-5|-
CASRLTGNTGELFF
TGTGCCAGCAGACTCACAGGGAACACCGGGGAGCTGTTTTTT
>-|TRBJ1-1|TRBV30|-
CAWTLQGNTEAFF
TGTGCCTGGACCTTACAGGGAAACACTGAAGCTTTCTTT
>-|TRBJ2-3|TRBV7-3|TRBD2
CASSLTAGDGADTQYF
TGTGCCAGCAGCTTAACAGCGGGGGACGGGGCAGATACGCAGTATTTT
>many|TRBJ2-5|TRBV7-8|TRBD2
CASSSATGRVTQYF
TGTGCCAGCAGCTCGGCTACCGGGAGGGTGACCCAGTACTTC
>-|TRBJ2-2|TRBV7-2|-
CASSHQLVNTGELFF
TGTGCCAGCAGCCACCAACTTGTGAACACCGGGGAGCTGTTTTTT
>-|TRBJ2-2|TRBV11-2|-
CASSFGGVGELFF
TGTGCCAGCAGCTTCGGGGGAGTCGGGGAGCTGTTTTTT
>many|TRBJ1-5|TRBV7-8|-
CASSPSPNSRNQPQHF
TGTGCCAGCAGCCCCTCCCCGAACAGCAGGAATCAGCCCCAGCATTTT
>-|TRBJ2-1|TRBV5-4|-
CASSQTYNEQFF
TGTGCCAGCTCACAGACCTACAATGAGCAGTTCTTC
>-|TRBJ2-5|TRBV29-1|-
CSVRRTIVPGETQYF
TGCAGCGTTCGTAGGACAATCGTCCCGGGGGAGACCCAGTACTTC
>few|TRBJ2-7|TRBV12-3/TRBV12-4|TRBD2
CASSVSGRAVEQYF
TGTGCCAGCAGTGTTAGCGGGAGGGCCGTCGAGCAGTACTTC
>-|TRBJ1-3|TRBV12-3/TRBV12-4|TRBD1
CASSGTGRLSGNTIYF
TGTGCCAGCAGTGGGACAGGACGCCTCTCTGGAAACACCATATATTTT